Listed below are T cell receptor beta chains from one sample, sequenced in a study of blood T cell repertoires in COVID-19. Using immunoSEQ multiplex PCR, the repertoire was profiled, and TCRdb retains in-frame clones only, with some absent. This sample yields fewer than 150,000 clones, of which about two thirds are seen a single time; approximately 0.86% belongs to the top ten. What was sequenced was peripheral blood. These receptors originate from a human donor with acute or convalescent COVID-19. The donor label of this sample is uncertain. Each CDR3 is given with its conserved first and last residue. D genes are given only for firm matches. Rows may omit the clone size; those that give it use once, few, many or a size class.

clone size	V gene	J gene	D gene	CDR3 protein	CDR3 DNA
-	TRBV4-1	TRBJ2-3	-	CASSQMTPGDTQYF	TGCGCCAGCAGCCAGATGACACCTGGGGATACGCAGTATTTT
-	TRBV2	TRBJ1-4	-	CASRPPRVNEKLFF	TGTGCCAGCAGGCCACCCCGGGTCAATGAAAAACTGTTTTTT
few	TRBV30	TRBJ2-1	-	CAWRQASRALGNEQFF	TGTGCCTGGCGTCAGGCGTCCAGGGCTTTAGGGAATGAGCAGTTCTTC
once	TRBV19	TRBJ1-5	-	CASSAGVYQPQHF	TGTGCCAGTAGTGCAGGGGTTTATCAGCCCCAGCATTTT
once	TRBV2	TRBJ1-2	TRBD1	CASSEGLGGAIGGYTF	TGTGCCAGCAGTGAAGGTTTAGGGGGCGCCATCGGGGGCTACACCTTC
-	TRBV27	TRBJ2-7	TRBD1	CASRRLPWTGNYEQYF	TGTGCCAGCAGGAGACTACCCTGGACAGGGAACTACGAGCAGTACTTC
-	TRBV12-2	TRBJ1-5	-	CASRPGQGAQGNQPQHF	TGTGCAAGTCGCCCTGGACAGGGGGCACAGGGCAATCAGCCCCAGCATTTT
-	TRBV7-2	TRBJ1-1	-	CASSLTWGQNTEAFF	TGTGCCAGCAGCTTAACATGGGGCCAGAACACTGAAGCTTTCTTT
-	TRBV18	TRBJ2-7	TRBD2	CASSPVSRGDEQYF	TGTGCCAGCTCACCAGTTTCGCGGGGGGACGAGCAGTACTTC
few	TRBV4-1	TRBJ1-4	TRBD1	CASSLRTGGTEKLFF	TGCGCCAGCAGCCTCAGGACAGGGGGCACTGAAAAACTGTTTTTT
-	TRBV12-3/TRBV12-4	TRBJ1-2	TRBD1	CASSFSARGGYTF	TGTGCCAGCAGTTTTTCGGCCAGGGGGGGCTACACCTTC
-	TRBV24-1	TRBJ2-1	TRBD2	CATSDPETSGGNEQFF	TGTGCCACCAGTGATCCCGAGACTAGCGGGGGGAATGAGCAGTTCTTC
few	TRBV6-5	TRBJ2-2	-	CASIRQGQTGELFF	TGTGCCAGCATAAGGCAGGGGCAGACCGGGGAGCTGTTTTTT
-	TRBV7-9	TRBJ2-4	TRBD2	CASSSLGGGARNIQYF	TGTGCCAGCAGCTCCCTCGGCGGGGGGGCCAGGAACATTCAGTACTTC
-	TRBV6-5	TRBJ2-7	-	CASTLERKNYEQYF	TGTGCCAGCACTTTAGAGAGAAAGAACTACGAGCAGTACTTC
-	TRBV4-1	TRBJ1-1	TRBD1	CASSPQGATEAFF	TGCGCCAGCAGCCCACAGGGGGCGACTGAAGCTTTCTTT
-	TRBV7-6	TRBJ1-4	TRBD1	CASSLATGEPKLFF	TGTGCCAGCAGCCTAGCAACAGGGGAGCCAAAACTGTTTTTT
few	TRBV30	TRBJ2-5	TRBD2	CAWRGGTSGTQETQYF	TGTGCCTGGAGGGGAGGGACTAGCGGAACCCAAGAGACCCAGTACTTC
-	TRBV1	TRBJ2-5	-	CTSRGGLAVEKTQYF	TGCACCAGCAGGGGGGGGCTAGCGGTTGAAAAGACCCAGTACTTC
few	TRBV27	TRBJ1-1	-	CATHEGRDGNTEAFF	TGTGCCACTCACGAGGGGAGGGATGGGAACACTGAAGCTTTCTTT
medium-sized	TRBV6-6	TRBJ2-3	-	CASSYTETDTQYF	TGTGCCAGCAGTTACACTGAAACAGATACGCAGTATTTT
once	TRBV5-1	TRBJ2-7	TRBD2	CASSLTSGGPGSYEQYF	TGCGCCAGCAGTCTGACTAGCGGGGGCCCGGGTTCCTACGAGCAGTACTTC
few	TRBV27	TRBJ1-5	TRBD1	CASSWTGGQPQHF	TGTGCCAGCAGTTGGACAGGGGGACAGCCCCAGCATTTT
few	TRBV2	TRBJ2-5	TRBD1	CASSERSGTGGWETQYF	TGTGCCAGCAGTGAACGCTCGGGAACAGGGGGCTGGGAGACCCAGTACTTC
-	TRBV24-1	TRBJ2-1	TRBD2	CATSDPLAGGTQNSYNEQFF	TGTGCCACCAGTGACCCGCTAGCGGGGGGTACTCAAAACTCCTACAATGAGCAGTTCTTC
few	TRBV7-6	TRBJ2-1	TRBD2	CASSSIPGLAGIEQFF	TGTGCCAGCAGCTCAATCCCGGGACTAGCGGGCATTGAGCAGTTCTTC
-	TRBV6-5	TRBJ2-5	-	CASSYYGGRPETQYF	TGTGCCAGCAGTTACTACGGGGGTAGGCCAGAGACCCAGTACTTC
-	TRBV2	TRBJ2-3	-	CASSRGRTDTQYF	TGTGCCAGCAGCAGGGGAAGGACAGATACGCAGTATTTT
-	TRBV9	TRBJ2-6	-	CASSLRLGANVLTF	TGTGCCAGCAGCCTGAGGCTGGGGGCCAACGTCCTGACTTTC
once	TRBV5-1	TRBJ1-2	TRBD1	CATPGGDRGLPNYGYTF	TGCGCCACCCCGGGGGGGGACAGGGGGCTTCCCAACTATGGCTACACCTTC
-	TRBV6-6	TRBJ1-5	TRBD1	CASSSTGVGFNQPQHF	TGTGCCAGCAGTTCCACAGGGGTGGGCTTCAATCAGCCCCAGCATTTT
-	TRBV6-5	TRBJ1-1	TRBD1	CASSSTGGTEAFF	TGTGCCAGCAGTTCCACAGGGGGCACTGAAGCTTTCTTT
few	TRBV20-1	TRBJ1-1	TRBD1	CSASWTGGAREAFF	TGCAGTGCTAGTTGGACAGGGGGCGCACGGGAAGCTTTCTTT
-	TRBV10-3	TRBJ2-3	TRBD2	CAISPSLGLAGHTDTQYF	TGTGCCATCAGCCCAAGTTTGGGACTAGCGGGTCACACAGATACGCAGTATTTT
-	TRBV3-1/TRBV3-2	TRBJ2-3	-	CASSSARGRGTADTQYF	TGTGCCAGCAGCTCAGCGAGGGGCAGGGGCACGGCAGATACGCAGTATTTT
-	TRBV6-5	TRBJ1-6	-	CASGSGNSPLHF	TGTGCCAGCGGCTCGGGGAACTCACCCCTCCACTTT
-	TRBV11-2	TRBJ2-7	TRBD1	CASSLDRVRGPYEQYF	TGTGCCAGCAGCTTAGATCGAGTGAGGGGGCCCTACGAGCAGTACTTC
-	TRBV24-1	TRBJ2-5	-	CATSDPGLSETQYF	TGTGCCACCAGTGATCCCGGACTGTCTGAGACCCAGTACTTC
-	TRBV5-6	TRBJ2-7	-	CASSDQGSYEQYF	TGTGCCAGCAGCGATCAGGGCTCCTACGAGCAGTACTTC
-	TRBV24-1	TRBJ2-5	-	CATPTPTQGRETQYF	TGTGCCACTCCGACCCCGACACAGGGCCGAGAGACCCAGTACTTC
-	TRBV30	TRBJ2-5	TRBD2	CAWSYGLAGGPETQYF	TGTGCCTGGAGCTACGGACTAGCGGGGGGCCCAGAGACCCAGTACTTC